Listed below are T cell receptor beta chains from one sample, sequenced in a study of CD8 T cells in ankylosing spondylitis. In TCRdb, the 5' RACE reads were re-called with MiXCR into one record per CDR3 protein. The sample holds approximately 200,000 distinct CDR3 sequences, 9.5% to 15% seen once. Material: blood, either unsorted or a sorted T cell fraction (not recorded which). These receptors all stem from a male donor with ankylosing spondylitis or in good health (not recorded which). The CDR3 runs from the conserved cysteine through the conserved F or W. A D gene is named only where the DNA matches it firmly. Not all rows give a size; the values are once, few, many and, for expanded clones, a class.

v_gene	abundance	d_gene	len	j_gene	CDR3nt	CDR3aa
TRBV3-1	many	TRBD2	16	TRBJ2-5	TGTGCCAGCAGCCCCGGGACTAGCGGGAGTATAGAGACCCAGTACTTC	CASSPGTSGSIETQYF
TRBV24-1	NA	TRBD1	14	TRBJ2-3	TGTGCCACCAGTGCAGGGACAGGCACAGATACGCAGTATTTT	CATSAGTGTDTQYF
TRBV4-1	NA	NA	13	TRBJ1-1	TGCGCCAGCAGCGGGAACCTGAACACTGAAGCTTTCTTT	CASSGNLNTEAFF
TRBV6-6	few	NA	13	TRBJ1-5	TGTGCCAGCAACAGGAGCCTCAATCAGCCCCAGCATTTT	CASNRSLNQPQHF
TRBV29-1	NA	NA	13	TRBJ2-1	TGCAGCGTTGAACATCGGGGGATGGAGGAGCAGTTCTTC	CSVEHRGMEEQFF
TRBV5-6	few	NA	16	TRBJ2-5	TGTGCCAGCAGTTTCCAGTATGGTGGGAGACAAGAGACCCAGTACTTC	CASSFQYGGRQETQYF
TRBV12-3/TRBV12-4	NA	TRBD2	17	TRBJ2-1	TGTGCCAGCAGTCCTCCCCGGGGGGTATACTCCTACAATGAGCAGTTCTTC	CASSPPRGVYSYNEQFF
TRBV11-2	few	TRBD1	15	TRBJ2-7	TGTGCCAGCAGCCCCCCCGACAGGGAGTTCTACGAGCAGTACTTC	CASSPPDREFYEQYF
TRBV7-9	few	TRBD1	13	TRBJ2-7	TGTGCCAGCAGCCCTCGGACAGGATACGACCAGTACTTC	CASSPRTGYDQYF
TRBV20-1	few	NA	13	TRBJ1-2	TGCAGTGCTTGGGGGACATCCATGAGCGGCTACACCTTC	CSAWGTSMSGYTF
TRBV15	few	TRBD2	16	TRBJ2-1	TGTGCCACCAGCAGACCTGTAGCGGGAGATGTCAATGAGCAGTTCTTC	CATSRPVAGDVNEQFF
TRBV5-1	many	TRBD2	16	TRBJ2-3	TGCGCCAGCAGCTTCTTTGAGCGGGGGCCGGGGGATACGCAGTATTTT	CASSFFERGPGDTQYF
TRBV3-1	NA	TRBD2	17	TRBJ2-1	TGTGCCAGCAGCCAAGATCGGCTAGCGGGGGTCTACAATGAGCAGTTCTTC	CASSQDRLAGVYNEQFF
TRBV3-1	NA	NA	12	TRBJ2-3	TGTGCCAGCAAGGGTCTTCAAGATACGCAGTATTTT	CASKGLQDTQYF
TRBV4-1	few	TRBD1	17	TRBJ1-6	TGCGCCAGCAGCCAAGATGAGGGGGACAGGCTTATTTCACCCCTCCACTTT	CASSQDEGDRLISPLHF
TRBV12-5	NA	TRBD1	13	TRBJ1-2	TGTGCTAGTGGTTTCCGGGACAGTAAAGGCTACACCTTC	CASGFRDSKGYTF
TRBV9	NA	TRBD2	15	TRBJ2-1	TGTGCCAGCAGCGCGGGACCCGGGGGGTACAATGAGCAGTTCTTC	CASSAGPGGYNEQFF
TRBV20-1	NA	TRBD1	13	TRBJ2-7	TGCAGTGCTCGACAGGGCGAAAGGTACGAGCAGTACTTC	CSARQGERYEQYF
TRBV27	few	TRBD2	15	TRBJ2-1	TGTGCCAGCAGTTTCCCCGGGGGGGGAGCGAATGAGCAGTTCTTC	CASSFPGGGANEQFF
TRBV5-6	few	NA	15	TRBJ2-1	TGTGCCAGCAGTGACGGGGGGCTTTCCTACAATGAGCAGTTCTTC	CASSDGGLSYNEQFF
TRBV5-1	many	NA	13	TRBJ2-2	TGCGCCAGCGGCTCAGCGAACACCGGGGAGCTGTTTTTT	CASGSANTGELFF
TRBV5-6	many	NA	13	TRBJ2-1	TGTGCCAGCAGCTTCGACACTTACAATGAGCAGTTCTTC	CASSFDTYNEQFF
TRBV7-9	many	TRBD2	16	TRBJ2-3	TGTGCCAGCAGCTTGAAAACGGGAGGGCCCCCAGATACGCAGTATTTT	CASSLKTGGPPDTQYF
TRBV4-1	few	TRBD2	16	TRBJ2-5	TGCGCCAGCAGCCAAGAAACTAGCGGGGGGGCAGAGACCCAGTACTTC	CASSQETSGGAETQYF
TRBV6-1	NA	TRBD1	14	TRBJ2-2	TGTGCCAGCAGTGAGGCGACAGGGGCAGGGGAGCTGTTTTTT	CASSEATGAGELFF
TRBV27	NA	TRBD1	14	TRBJ2-7	TGTGCCAGCAGTTTGAGGGGGCCTCACTACGAGCAGTACTTC	CASSLRGPHYEQYF
TRBV5-1	many	NA	15	TRBJ1-5	TGCGCCAGCAGCTTGGGGGACAAAGGCAATCAGCCCCAGCATTTT	CASSLGDKGNQPQHF
TRBV20-1	few	NA	15	TRBJ1-4	TGCAGTGCTAGAGAAGACAGTGCAACTAATGAAAAACTGTTTTTT	CSAREDSATNEKLFF
TRBV2	NA	NA	11	TRBJ2-7	TGTGCCAGCAGATTGGGTAACGAGCAGTACTTC	CASRLGNEQYF
TRBV12-3/TRBV12-4	many	NA	15	TRBJ2-3	TGTGCCAGCAGTTTTAACCCAGGGAGGAGGGATACGCAGTATTTT	CASSFNPGRRDTQYF
TRBV4-2	few	TRBD2	15	TRBJ2-1	TGTGCCAGCAGCCCTGGTAGCGGGAGGTTGAATGAGCAGTTCTTC	CASSPGSGRLNEQFF
TRBV25-1	few	NA	14	TRBJ1-5	TGTGCCAGCAGTGCAGGGGTTGGCAATCAGCCCCAGCATTTT	CASSAGVGNQPQHF
TRBV20-1	many	NA	13	TRBJ2-1	TGCAGTGCTAGGCCACTGGAGGTCAATGAGCAGTTCTTC	CSARPLEVNEQFF
TRBV6-1	few	TRBD1	17	TRBJ2-2	TGTGCCAGCAGTGAAAGCTGGACAGGGGGAAGGACCGGGGAGCTGTTTTTT	CASSESWTGGRTGELFF
TRBV5-1	few	NA	14	TRBJ2-7	TGCGCCAGCAGCTTGTTAGACGACTCCTACGAGCAGTACTTC	CASSLLDDSYEQYF
TRBV12-3/TRBV12-4	many	NA	12	TRBJ2-5	TGTGCCAGCAGTTTTGATTCTGAGACCCAGTACTTC	CASSFDSETQYF
TRBV4-1	NA	NA	22	TRBJ2-7	TGCGCCAGCAGCCAGGTGGGGGGCCTTGCGCACAAGGGGGCCCTTAGCTCCTACGAGCAGTACTTC	CASSQVGGLAHKGALSSYEQYF
TRBV20-1	few	NA	14	TRBJ1-3	TGCAGTGCTAGAGGGATAGGTGAAGGAAACACCATATATTTT	CSARGIGEGNTIYF
TRBV5-1	few	NA	14	TRBJ2-5	TGCGCCAGCAGCTGGTGGACGGACCAAGAGACCCAGTACTTC	CASSWWTDQETQYF
TRBV20-1	NA	TRBD2	16	TRBJ2-3	TGCAGTGCTAGAGACCCTAGCGGGCTTTTCACAGATACGCAGTATTTT	CSARDPSGLFTDTQYF
TRBV9	NA	TRBD2	18	TRBJ2-3	TGTGCCAGCAGCGTCGGGACTAGCGGTGCCTTGGGAGCAGATACGCAGTATTTT	CASSVGTSGALGADTQYF
TRBV6-1	NA	NA	16	TRBJ2-1	TGTGCCAGCAGTCCGTCGCGACTACCGTCCTACAATGAGCAGTTCTTC	CASSPSRLPSYNEQFF
TRBV3-1	NA	TRBD1	15	TRBJ1-2	TGTGCCACCTGCCAAGATTGGGGTCAGGGGGCCGGCTACACCTTC	CATCQDWGQGAGYTF
TRBV4-1	few	NA	15	TRBJ1-1	TGCGCCAGCAGCCAAGATCCGGGGGTTGGCACTGAAGCTTTCTTT	CASSQDPGVGTEAFF
TRBV27	few	TRBD1	15	TRBJ2-1	TGTGCCAGCAGTAACGGACAGGGACTCTACAATGAGCAGTTCTTC	CASSNGQGLYNEQFF
TRBV21-1	few	NA	13	TRBJ2-1	TGTGCCAGCACCGAGGACAGGGCTAATGAGCAGTTCTTC	CASTEDRANEQFF
TRBV12-5	few	TRBD1	15	TRBJ1-4	TGTGCTAGTGGTTCGTGGGACAGTTTTAATGAAAAACTGTTTTTT	CASGSWDSFNEKLFF
TRBV4-1	many	NA	17	TRBJ2-7	TGCGCCAGCAGCCAAGGTATAGGCGGGGACCTCTCCTACGAGCAGTACTTC	CASSQGIGGDLSYEQYF
TRBV4-2	NA	TRBD2	18	TRBJ2-1	TGTGCCAGCAGCCCGCGGGGACTAGCGGAGAGAGCCTACAATGAGCAGTTCTTC	CASSPRGLAERAYNEQFF
TRBV4-1	few	NA	15	TRBJ1-1	TGCGCCAGCAGCCAAGACCGAACGGAAGGGACTGAAGCTTTCTTT	CASSQDRTEGTEAFF
TRBV3-1	few	NA	10	TRBJ1-2	TGTGCCAGCACAAGGCTAGACTACACCTTC	CASTRLDYTF
TRBV21-1	NA	NA	17	TRBJ2-3	TGTGCCAGCAGCTCCCGCGAGGCCCGTTTGGGCACAGATACGCAGTATTTT	CASSSREARLGTDTQYF
TRBV6-1	few	TRBD2	14	TRBJ2-5	TGTGCCAGCAGCTGGACTAGCGGGAGGGAGACCCTGTACTTC	CASSWTSGRETLYF